The source of this T cell receptor (beta chain) is a study of shared clonotypes between healthy human individuals. About the research overall: Aged 18 to 49, the donors were a couple of women and three men. Each donor's CD8 memory used one plate, CD8 naive two, each CD4 subset three.

Findings and limits, study-wide: Larger richness was generally estimated for naive than memory subsets.

V was clipped by 4 bases and J by 6 bases, with 14 bases between them. This CDR3 is 13 amino acids long. Germline values: CDR1 SQVTM, CDR2 ANQGSEA. It was 200 to 250 ng DNA, about 30,000 T cell genomes, that sorted-subset replicate PCRs used. Measured with immunoSEQ multiplex PCR; TCRdb has only the in-frame clones, and not every one. The profile shows millions of clones, about 95% of them singletons. A word on this clone: Its antigen is not known.

In the naive CD8 group, cells lacked CD45RO and were positively selected for CCR7, so terminally differentiated effector memory CD45RA+ cells were left out. Sequencing input: naive CD8+ T cells sorted from blood. The TCR was taken from a man aged 18 to 30 in good health. The chain is built from TRBV29-1 and TRBJ2-3, with D possibly being TRBD2 (5 bases). CDR3 coding DNA: TGCAGCGTTGTCGGGATAGTCGGGGATACGCAGTATTTT. This gives the protein CSVVGIVGDTQYF.